Each of the 8 T cell receptor beta chains below was sequenced from the same sample in a study of molecular identifiers for immune sequencing clone quantification. TCRdb re-analysed the PCR reads in MiXCR, keeping a single row per CDR3 protein. The sample lists some 580,000 distinct CDR3 sequences, about 25% occurring once. What was sequenced was naive CD8+ T cells from blood, with Jurkat cell RNA spiked in. Subset noted: FACS-sorted CD8+CD4-CCR7+CD45RA+ naive T cells. Receptors were obtained from a human donor in good health. Some libraries in this study had Jurkat cell RNA spiked in.

This clonotype has just a few counts. This sequence joins TRBV7-9 and TRBJ2-5; TRBD2 agrees at 8 bases. J gave up 1 base and V 0 bases, and 7 bases lay outside the gene matches. The germline V gene encodes CDR1 SEHNR and CDR2 FQNEAQ (reference sequence). The CDR3 spans 17 residues. The CDR3 sequence: CASSLAGAGARQETQYF. The CDR3 DNA is TGTGCCAGCAGCTTAGCGGGAGCGGGGGCGCGCCAAGAGACCCAGTACTTC.

This clonotype has a count of ten or more. The CDR3 spells CSATPVQGGDQPQHF. The CDR3 bases are TGCAGTGCTACCCCCGTGCAGGGAGGTGATCAGCCCCAGCATTTT. The genes are TRBV20-1 and TRBJ1-5, with TRBD1 as a possible D gene (5 bases). Trimming cost V 4 bases and J 5 bases, with 18 bases left between them. CDR1 DFQATT and CDR2 SNEGSKA come from the germline V gene (reference sequence). This CDR3 is 15 amino acids long.

This chain connects TRBV28 to TRBJ2-1; TRBD2 matches 8 bases. Per germline, CDR1 MDHEN and CDR2 SYDVKM. V gave up 2 bases and J gave up 4 bases; unmatched junction bases: 4. The CDR3 runs 15 residues. The CDR3 spells CASSLRGGWYNEQFF. CDR3 in DNA: TGTGCCAGCAGTTTACGGGGGGGCTGGTACAATGAGCAGTTCTTC. Based on the CDR3 plus reference TRBV28 and TRBJ2-1, the full variable domain is DVKVTQSSRYLVKRTGEKVFLECVQDMDHENMFWYRQDPGLGLRLIYFSYDVKMKEKGDIPEGYSVSREKKERFSLILESASTNQTSMYLCASSLRGGWYNEQFFGPGTRLTVL.

V usage is TRBV20-1 and J usage is TRBJ2-1; possible D gene TRBD2, 6 bases. Trimming took off 2 bases at V and 2 bases at J, with 10 bases between the two ends. Per the germline V gene, CDR1 is DFQATT and CDR2 is SNEGSKA (reference sequence). The length of the CDR3 is 14 residues. The CDR3 nucleotides are TGCAGTGCTAGATGGACTACCACCTACAATGAGCAGTTCTTC. Its protein is CSARWTTTYNEQFF.

This clonotype has at least ten counts. The chain is built from TRBV20-1 and TRBJ2-3; tentative D call: TRBD2 (5 bases). Germline values: CDR1 DFQATT, CDR2 SNEGSKA (reference sequence). The CDR3 runs 11 residues. Trimming removed 7 bases from V and 6 bases from J, with 11 bases in between. The CDR3 here is CSGASSDTQYF. For the CDR3, the DNA is TGCAGTGGGGCTAGCTCGGATACGCAGTATTTT.

This clonotype was observed a handful of times. The gene calls are TRBV19 and TRBJ1-2; possibly TRBD1 for D (5 bases). CDR3 size: 14 residues. The germline V gene encodes CDR1 LNHDA and CDR2 SQIVND (reference sequence). V was pared by 5 bases and J by 0 bases, with 10 bases between. CDR3 amino acids: CASSPGDPNYGYTF. The CDR3 DNA reads TGTGCCAGTAGTCCGGGGGACCCTAACTATGGCTACACCTTC.

The chain has TRBV28 and TRBJ2-7; D ambiguous. Germline V CDR1 and CDR2: MDHEN, SYDVKM. With 3 bases removed from V and 1 base from J, the gap between germline ends came to 19 bases. The CDR3 runs to 17 residues. The CDR3 bases are TGTGCCAGCAGTTTGGCGGTTCTAGTATCCCCTTCCTACGAGCAGTACTTC. It codes for CASSLAVLVSPSYEQYF.

This clonotype was counted a few times. The rearrangement uses TRBV7-2 and TRBJ1-5, with 7 positions matching TRBD1. The CDR3 spans 19 residues. J was trimmed by 5 bases and V by 5 bases; bases with no gene match: 21. Germline V gives CDR1 SGHTA, CDR2 FQGNSA. The DNA of the CDR3 is TGTGCCAGCAGCCCAGGGCCGGGACAGTCGGCAATGGGGGATCAGCCCCAGCATTTT. Protein product: CASSPGPGQSAMGDQPQHF. The whole variable domain, filled in from reference TRBV7-2 and TRBJ1-5, reads GAGVSQSPSNKVTEKGKDVELRCDPISGHTALYWYRQSLGQGLEFLIYFQGNSAPDKSGLPSDRFSAERTGGSVSTLTIQRTQQEDSAVYLCASSPGPGQSAMGDQPQHFGDGTRLSIL.